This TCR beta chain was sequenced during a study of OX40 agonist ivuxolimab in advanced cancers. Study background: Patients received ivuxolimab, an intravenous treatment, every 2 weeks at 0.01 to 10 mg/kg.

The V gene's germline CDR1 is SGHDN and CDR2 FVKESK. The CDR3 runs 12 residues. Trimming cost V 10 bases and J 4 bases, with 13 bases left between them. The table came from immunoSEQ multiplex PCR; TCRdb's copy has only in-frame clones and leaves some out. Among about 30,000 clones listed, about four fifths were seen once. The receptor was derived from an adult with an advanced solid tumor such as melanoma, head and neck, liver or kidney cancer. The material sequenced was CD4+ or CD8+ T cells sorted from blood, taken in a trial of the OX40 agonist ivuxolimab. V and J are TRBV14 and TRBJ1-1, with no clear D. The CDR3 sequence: CATRSWGTEAFF. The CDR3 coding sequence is TGTGCCACCCGGAGTTGGGGCACTGAAGCTTTCTTT.